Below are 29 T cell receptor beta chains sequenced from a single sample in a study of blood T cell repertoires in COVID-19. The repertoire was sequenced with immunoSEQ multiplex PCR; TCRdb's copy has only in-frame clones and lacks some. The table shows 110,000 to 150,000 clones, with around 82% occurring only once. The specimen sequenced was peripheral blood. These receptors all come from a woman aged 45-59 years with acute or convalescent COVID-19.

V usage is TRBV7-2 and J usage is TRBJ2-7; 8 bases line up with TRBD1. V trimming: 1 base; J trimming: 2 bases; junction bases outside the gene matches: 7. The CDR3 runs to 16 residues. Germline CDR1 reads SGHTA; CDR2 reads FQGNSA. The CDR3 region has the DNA TGTGCCAGCAGCTTAGGAAATGGACAGGGACCCTACGAGCAGTACTTC. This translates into CASSLGNGQGPYEQYF.

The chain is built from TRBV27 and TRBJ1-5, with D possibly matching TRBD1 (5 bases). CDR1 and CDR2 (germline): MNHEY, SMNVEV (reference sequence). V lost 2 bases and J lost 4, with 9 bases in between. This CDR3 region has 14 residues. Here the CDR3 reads CASSLRGLNQPQHF. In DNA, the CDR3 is TGTGCCAGCAGTTTACGGGGGTTGAATCAGCCCCAGCATTTT.

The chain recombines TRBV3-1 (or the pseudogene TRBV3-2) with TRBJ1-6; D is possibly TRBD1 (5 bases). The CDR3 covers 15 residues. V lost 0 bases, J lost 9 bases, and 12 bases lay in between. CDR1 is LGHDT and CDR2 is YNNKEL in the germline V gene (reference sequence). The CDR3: CASSQDQGQGSPLHF. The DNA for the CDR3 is TGTGCCAGCAGCCAAGACCAGGGCCAGGGTTCACCCCTCCACTTT.

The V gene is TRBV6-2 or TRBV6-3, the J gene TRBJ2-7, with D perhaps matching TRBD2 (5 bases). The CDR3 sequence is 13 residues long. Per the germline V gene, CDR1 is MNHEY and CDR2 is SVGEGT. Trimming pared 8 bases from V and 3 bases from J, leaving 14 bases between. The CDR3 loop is CASRHEGVYEQYF. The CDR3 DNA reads TGTGCCAGCCGCCACGAGGGAGTCTACGAGCAGTACTTC.

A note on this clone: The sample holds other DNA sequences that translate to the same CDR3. The CDR3, as DNA: TGTGCCAGCTCACGGGACAGGGAAGACGGCTACACCTTC. It encodes CASSRDREDGYTF. The rearrangement links TRBV18 to TRBJ1-2, with 9 bases that match TRBD1. Trimming at V came to 4 bases and at J to 8 bases, leaving 5 bases not matched to a gene. Germline V lookup: CDR1 KGHSH, CDR2 LQKENI. This CDR3 is 13 amino acids long. Combining the CDR3 with reference TRBV18 and TRBJ1-2 gives the whole variable domain NAGVMQNPRHLVRRRGQEARLRCSPMKGHSHVYWYRQLPEEGLKFMVYLQKENIIDESGMPKERFSAEFPKEGPSILRIQQVVRGDSAAYFCASSRDREDGYTFGSGTRLTVV.

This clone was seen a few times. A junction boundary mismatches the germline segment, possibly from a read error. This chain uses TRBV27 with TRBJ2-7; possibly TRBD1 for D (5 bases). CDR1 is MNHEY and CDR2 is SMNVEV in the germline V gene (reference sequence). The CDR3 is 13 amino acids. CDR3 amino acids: CASSPTLGVHPNF. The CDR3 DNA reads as TGTGCCAGCAGTCCGACCTTAGGGGTGCACCCGAACTTC.

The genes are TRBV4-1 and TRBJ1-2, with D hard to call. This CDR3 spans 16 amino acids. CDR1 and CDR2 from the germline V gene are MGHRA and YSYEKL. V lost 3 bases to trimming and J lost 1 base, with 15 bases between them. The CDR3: CASSHPNEFLNYGYTF. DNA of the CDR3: TGCGCCAGCAGCCACCCGAACGAGTTCCTTAACTATGGCTACACCTTC.

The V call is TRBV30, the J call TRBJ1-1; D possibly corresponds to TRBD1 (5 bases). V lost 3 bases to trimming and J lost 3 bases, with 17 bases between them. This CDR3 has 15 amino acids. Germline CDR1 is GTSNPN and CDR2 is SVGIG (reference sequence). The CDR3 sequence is CAWRDRSGGYTEAFF. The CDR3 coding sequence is TGTGCCTGGAGGGACCGGTCTGGGGGGTACACTGAAGCTTTCTTT.

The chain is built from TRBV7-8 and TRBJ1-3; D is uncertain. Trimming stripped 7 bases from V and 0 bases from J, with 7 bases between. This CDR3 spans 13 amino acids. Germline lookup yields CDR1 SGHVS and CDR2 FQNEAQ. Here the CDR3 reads CASTAFSGNTIYF. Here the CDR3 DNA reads TGTGCCAGCACAGCGTTCTCTGGAAACACCATATATTTT.

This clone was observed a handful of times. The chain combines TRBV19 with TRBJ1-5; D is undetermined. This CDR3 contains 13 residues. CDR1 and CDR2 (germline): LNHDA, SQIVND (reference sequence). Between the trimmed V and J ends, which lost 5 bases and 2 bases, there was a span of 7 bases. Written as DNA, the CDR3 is TGTGCCAGTAGTGAGGCGGGCAATCAGCCCCAGCATTTT. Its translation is CASSEAGNQPQHF.

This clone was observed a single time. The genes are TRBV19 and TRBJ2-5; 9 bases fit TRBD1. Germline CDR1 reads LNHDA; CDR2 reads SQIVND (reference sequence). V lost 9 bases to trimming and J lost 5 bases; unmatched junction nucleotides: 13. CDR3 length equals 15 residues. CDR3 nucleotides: TGTGCCAGCTGGAGCCCGGGACAGGGCATGGAGACCCAGTACTTC. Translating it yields CASWSPGQGMETQYF. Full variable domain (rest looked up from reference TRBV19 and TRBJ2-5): DGGITQSPKYLFRKEGQNVTLSCEQNLNHDAMYWYRQDPGQGLRLIYYSQIVNDFQKGDIAEGYSVSREKKESFPLTVTSAQKNPTAFYLCASWSPGQGMETQYFGPGTRLLVL.

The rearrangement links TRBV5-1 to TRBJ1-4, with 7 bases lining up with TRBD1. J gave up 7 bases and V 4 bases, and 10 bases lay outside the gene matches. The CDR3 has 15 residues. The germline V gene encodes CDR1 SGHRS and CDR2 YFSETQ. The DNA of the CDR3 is TGCGCCAGCAGCGTAAGACAGGGCGGTGGTGAAAAACTGTTTTTT. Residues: CASSVRQGGGEKLFF.

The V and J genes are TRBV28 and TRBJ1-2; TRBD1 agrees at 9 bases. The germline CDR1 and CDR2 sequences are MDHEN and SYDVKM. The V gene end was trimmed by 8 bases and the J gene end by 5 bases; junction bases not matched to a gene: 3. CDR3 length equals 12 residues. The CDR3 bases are TGTGCCAGCCGGACAGGGGAGTATGGCTACACCTTC. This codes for CASRTGEYGYTF.

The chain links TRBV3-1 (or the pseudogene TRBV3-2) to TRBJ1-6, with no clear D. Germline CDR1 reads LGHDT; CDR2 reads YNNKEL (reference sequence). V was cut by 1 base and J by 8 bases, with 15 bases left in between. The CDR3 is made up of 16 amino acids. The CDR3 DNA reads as TGTGCCAGCAGCCAAGTCTCCAGTCCCGGGGATTCACCCCTCCACTTT. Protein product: CASSQVSSPGDSPLHF.

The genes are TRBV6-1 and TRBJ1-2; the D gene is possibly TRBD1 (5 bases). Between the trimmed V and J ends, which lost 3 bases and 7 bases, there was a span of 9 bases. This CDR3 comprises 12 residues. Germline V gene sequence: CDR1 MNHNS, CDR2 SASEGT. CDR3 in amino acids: CASSEGTGGYTF. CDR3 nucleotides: TGTGCCAGCAGTGAGGGGACTGGTGGCTACACCTTC.

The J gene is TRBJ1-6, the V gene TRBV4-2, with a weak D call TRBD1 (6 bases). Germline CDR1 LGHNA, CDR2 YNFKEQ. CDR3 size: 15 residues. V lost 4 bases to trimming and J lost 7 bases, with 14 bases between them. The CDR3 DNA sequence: TGTGCCAGCAGCCTTCAGGGTGGACAGAATTCACCCCTCCACTTT. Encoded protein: CASSLQGGQNSPLHF.

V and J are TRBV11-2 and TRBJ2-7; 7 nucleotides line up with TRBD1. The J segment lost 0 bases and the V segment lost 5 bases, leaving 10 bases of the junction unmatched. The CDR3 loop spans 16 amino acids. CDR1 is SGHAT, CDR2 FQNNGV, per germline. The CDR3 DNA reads TGTGCCAGCAGCCGAATCGGACAGGACTTCTCCTACGAGCAGTACTTC. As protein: CASSRIGQDFSYEQYF.

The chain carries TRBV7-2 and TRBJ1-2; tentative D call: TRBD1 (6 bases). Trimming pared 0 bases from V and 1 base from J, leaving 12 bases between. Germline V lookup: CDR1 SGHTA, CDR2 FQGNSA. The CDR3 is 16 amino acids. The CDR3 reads CASSLAPGGLNYGYTF. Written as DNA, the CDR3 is TGTGCCAGCAGCTTAGCGCCGGGGGGGCTTAACTATGGCTACACCTTC.

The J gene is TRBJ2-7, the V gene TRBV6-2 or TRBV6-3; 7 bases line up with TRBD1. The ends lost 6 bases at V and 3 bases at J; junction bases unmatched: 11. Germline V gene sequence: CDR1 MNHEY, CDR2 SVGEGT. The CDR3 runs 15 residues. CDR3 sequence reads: CASSPRGRLRYEQYF. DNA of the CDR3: TGTGCCAGCAGCCCAAGGGGGCGTCTTCGCTACGAGCAGTACTTC.

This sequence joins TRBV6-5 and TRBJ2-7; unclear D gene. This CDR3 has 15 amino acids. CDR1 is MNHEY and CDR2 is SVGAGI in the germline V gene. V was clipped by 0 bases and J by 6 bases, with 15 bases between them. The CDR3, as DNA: TGTGCCAGCAGTTACTCGATCGGTCCGGGTTCCGAGCAGTACTTC. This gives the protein CASSYSIGPGSEQYF.

The DNA for the CDR3 is TGTGCCAGCTCAGGGCAGGGCGGCAATCAGCCCCAGCATTTT. Protein product: CASSGQGGNQPQHF. This chain joins TRBV18 and TRBJ1-5, with D possibly matching TRBD1 (5 bases). Per germline, CDR1 KGHSH and CDR2 LQKENI. The V end was cut by 5 bases, the J end by 2 bases, with 10 bases between. The CDR3 length is 14 residues.

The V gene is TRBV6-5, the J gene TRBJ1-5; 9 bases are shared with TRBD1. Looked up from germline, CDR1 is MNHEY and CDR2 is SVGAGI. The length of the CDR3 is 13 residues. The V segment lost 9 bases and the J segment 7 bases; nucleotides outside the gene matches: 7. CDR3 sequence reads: CASGDREGQPQHF. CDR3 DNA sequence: TGTGCCAGTGGGGACAGGGAAGGGCAGCCCCAGCATTTT.

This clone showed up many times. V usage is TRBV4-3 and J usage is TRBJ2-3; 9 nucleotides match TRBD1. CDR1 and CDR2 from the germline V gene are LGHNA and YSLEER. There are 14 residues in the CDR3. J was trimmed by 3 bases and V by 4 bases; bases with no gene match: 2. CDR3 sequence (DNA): TGCGCCAGCAGCCGTGGGACAGGGACAGATACGCAGTATTTT. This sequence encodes CASSRGTGTDTQYF.

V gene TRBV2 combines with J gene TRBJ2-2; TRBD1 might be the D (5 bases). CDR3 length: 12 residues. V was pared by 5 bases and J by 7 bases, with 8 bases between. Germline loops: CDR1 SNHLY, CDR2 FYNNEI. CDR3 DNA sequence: TGTGCCAGCAGTCGAGACAGCGGGGAGCTGTTTTTT. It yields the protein CASSRDSGELFF.

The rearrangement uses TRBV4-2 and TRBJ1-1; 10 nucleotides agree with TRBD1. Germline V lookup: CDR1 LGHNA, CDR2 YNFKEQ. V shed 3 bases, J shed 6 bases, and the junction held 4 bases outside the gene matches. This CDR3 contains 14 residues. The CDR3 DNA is TGTGCCAGCAGCCAGGCCGGGACAGGGGCTGAAGCTTTCTTT. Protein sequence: CASSQAGTGAEAFF.

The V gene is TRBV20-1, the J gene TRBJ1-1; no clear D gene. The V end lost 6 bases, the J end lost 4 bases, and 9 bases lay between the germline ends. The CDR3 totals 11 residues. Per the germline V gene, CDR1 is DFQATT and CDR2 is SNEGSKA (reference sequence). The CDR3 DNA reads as TGCAGTGCCGCAGGAGGCACTGAAGCTTTCTTT. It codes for CSAAGGTEAFF.

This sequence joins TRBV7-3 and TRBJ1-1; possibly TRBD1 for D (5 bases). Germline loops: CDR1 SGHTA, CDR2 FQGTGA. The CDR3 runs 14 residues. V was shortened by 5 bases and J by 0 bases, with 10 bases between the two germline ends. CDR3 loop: CASSRDSLNTEAFF. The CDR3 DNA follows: TGTGCCAGCAGCCGTGACAGCTTGAACACTGAAGCTTTCTTT.

In nucleotides, the CDR3 is TGTGCCAGCAGCCGGGACAGGGTCGCGGAAAAACTGTTTTTT. As protein: CASSRDRVAEKLFF. The chain recombines TRBV7-8 with TRBJ1-4, with 9 nucleotides matching TRBD1. Germline V CDR1 and CDR2: SGHVS, FQNEAQ. The CDR3 has 14 amino acids. The ends lost 5 bases at V and 8 bases at J; junction bases unmatched: 6.

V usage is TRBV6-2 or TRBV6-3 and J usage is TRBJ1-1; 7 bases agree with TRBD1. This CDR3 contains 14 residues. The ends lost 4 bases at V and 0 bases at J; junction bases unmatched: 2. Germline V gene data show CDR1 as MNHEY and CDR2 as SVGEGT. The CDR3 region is CASSSDRLNTEAFF. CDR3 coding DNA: TGTGCCAGCAGTTCGGACAGGTTGAACACTGAAGCTTTCTTT.